What follows is one T cell receptor beta chain and its context. Original processing notes: Reference gene primer amplification gave estimated nucleated cell counts. Clones were sequenced by immunoSEQ multiplex PCR, and TCRdb holds only the in-frame ones, with some missing. V and J calls and clone size are copied from that table; D and trimming were computed from the DNA. The sample holds tens of thousands of clones, just under 70% seen once. This sample is part of a study of blood T cell repertoires in COVID-19. Study information: From T cells, B-cell-depleted T cells, or PBMCs came the material, which was cDNA or gDNA.

The clonotype was recovered from a man of 80 years or more with acute or convalescent COVID-19. What was sequenced was peripheral blood.

In nucleotides, the CDR3 is TGTGCCTGGAGCCCGGGGGGGCTAGATACGCAGTATTTT. Encoded protein: CAWSPGGLDTQYF. J is TRBJ2-3 and V is TRBV30; 8 positions agree with TRBD2. CDR1 GTSNPN and CDR2 SVGIG come from the germline V gene (reference sequence). This CDR3 contains 13 residues. V gave up 3 bases and J gave up 5 bases; unmatched junction bases: 4.